This T cell receptor (beta chain) derives from a study of blood T cells in healthy people across ages. General observations from the study: TCR beta diversity, measured per million T cells, fell in a roughly linear way with age.

It was with a sample-barcoded 5' primer and a J-beta primer mix that a second PCR of about 6 to 12 cycles was run. Sequencing recovered at least 2.5 million CDR3-containing paired-end reads from each sample. A single record per CDR3 protein comes from TCRdb applying MiXCR to the 5' RACE reads. The table shows about 780,000 distinct CDR3 sequences, with around 45% occurring only once. To note about this clonotype: Its antigen remains unknown.

Sequencing was carried out using blood. The receptor's source is a man older than 75 in good health.

As DNA, the CDR3 is TGCAGTGCTAGAGTTAGCGGGCCCCACAATGAGCAGTTCTTC. This encodes CSARVSGPHNEQFF. V usage is TRBV20-1 and J usage is TRBJ2-1, with 7 bases fitting TRBD2. Germline-derived CDR1 and CDR2 are DFQATT and SNEGSKA (reference sequence). This CDR3 comprises 14 residues. V lost 1 base, J lost 5 bases, and 5 bases stayed unmatched.